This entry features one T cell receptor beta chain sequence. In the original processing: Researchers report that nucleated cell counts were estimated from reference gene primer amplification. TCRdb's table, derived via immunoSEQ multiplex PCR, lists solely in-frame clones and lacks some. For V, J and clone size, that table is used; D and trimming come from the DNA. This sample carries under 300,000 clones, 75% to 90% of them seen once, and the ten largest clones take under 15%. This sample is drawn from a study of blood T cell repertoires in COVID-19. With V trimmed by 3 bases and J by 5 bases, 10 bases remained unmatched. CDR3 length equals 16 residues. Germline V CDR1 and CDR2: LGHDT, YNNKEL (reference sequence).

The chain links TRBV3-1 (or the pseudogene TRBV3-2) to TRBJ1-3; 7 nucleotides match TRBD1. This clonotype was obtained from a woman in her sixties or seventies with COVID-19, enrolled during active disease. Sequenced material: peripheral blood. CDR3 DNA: TGTGCCAGCAGCCAGGAATTAAGGGACAGACGAAACACCATATATTTT. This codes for CASSQELRDRRNTIYF.